The clone carrying this TCR beta chain has only one observation. TCRdb keeps only in-frame clones here, not all; method: immunoSEQ multiplex PCR. This repertoire shows around 280,000 clones, 90% found once; its top ten account for 1.7%. V was cut by 4 bases and J by 0 bases, with 10 bases left in between. Germline V gives CDR1 SGHRS, CDR2 YFSETQ. The CDR3 has 15 residues. Residents of about two dozen US areas, aged about 18 to 89 years, made up the participants. Cohort assignment relied on participant-reported clinical history. This specimen belongs to a study of blood T cell repertoires in COVID-19. Study context: From the United States, Italy and Spain came samples of acute and convalescent COVID-19.

The rearrangement uses TRBV5-1 and TRBJ1-4, with D possibly being TRBD1 (5 bases). The clonotype was recovered from a woman aged 18-35 years with acute COVID-19. Sequenced input: PBMCs or T cells enriched from blood (not recorded which). DNA of the CDR3: TGCGCCAGCAGCGCCCACAGGTCAACTAATGAAAAACTGTTTTTT. Its protein product is CASSAHRSTNEKLFF.